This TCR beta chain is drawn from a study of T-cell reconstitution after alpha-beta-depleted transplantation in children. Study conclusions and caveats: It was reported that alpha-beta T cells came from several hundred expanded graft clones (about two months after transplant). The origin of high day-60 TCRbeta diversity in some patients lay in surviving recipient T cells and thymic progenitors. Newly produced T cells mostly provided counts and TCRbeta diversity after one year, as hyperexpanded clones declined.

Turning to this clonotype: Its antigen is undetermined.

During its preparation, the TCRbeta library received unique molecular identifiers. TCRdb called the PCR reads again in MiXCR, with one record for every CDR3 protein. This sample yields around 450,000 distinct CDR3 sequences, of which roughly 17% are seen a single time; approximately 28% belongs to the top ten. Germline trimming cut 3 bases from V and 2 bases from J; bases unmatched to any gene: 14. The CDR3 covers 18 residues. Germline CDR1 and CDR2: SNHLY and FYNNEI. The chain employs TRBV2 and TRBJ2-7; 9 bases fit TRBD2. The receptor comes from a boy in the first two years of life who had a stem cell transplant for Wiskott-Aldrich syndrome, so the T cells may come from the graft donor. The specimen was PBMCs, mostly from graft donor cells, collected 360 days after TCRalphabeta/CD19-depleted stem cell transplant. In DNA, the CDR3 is TGTGCCAGCAGTGACGCCTACCCACGGACTAGCGCGACCTACGAGCAGTACTTC. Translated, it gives CASSDAYPRTSATYEQYF.